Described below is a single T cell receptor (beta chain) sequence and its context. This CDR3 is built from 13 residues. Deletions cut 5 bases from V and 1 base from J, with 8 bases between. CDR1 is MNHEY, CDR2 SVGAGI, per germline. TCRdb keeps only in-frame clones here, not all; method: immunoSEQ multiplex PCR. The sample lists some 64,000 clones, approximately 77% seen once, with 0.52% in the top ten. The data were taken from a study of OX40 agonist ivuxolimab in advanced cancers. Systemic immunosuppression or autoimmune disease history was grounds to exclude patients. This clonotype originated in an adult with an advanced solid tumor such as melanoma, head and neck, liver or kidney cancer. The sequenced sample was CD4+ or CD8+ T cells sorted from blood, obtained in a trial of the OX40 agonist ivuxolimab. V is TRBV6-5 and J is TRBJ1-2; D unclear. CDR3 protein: CASSHRVNYGYTF. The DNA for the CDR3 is TGTGCCAGCAGTCACAGAGTTAACTATGGCTACACCTTC.